This T cell receptor (beta chain) stems from a study of T cell responses to AZD1222 COVID-19 vaccine. Sequencing used immunoSEQ multiplex PCR; TCRdb keeps in-frame clones, though not all of them. The sample contains about 140,000 clones, 84% of which appear only once. V was pared by 6 bases and J by 1 base, with 19 bases between. CDR3 length equals 16 residues. Germline CDR1 SGHRS, CDR2 YFSETQ. The clonotype was recovered from an adult in good health. This sample comprised peripheral blood, obtained on day 0 of AZD1222 vaccination. The chain has TRBV5-1 and TRBJ2-5, with TRBD1 as a possible D gene (6 bases). Here the CDR3 reads CASTLGGQTLQETQYF. CDR3 coding DNA: TGCGCCAGCACCCTCGGAGGACAGACACTCCAAGAGACCCAGTACTTC.